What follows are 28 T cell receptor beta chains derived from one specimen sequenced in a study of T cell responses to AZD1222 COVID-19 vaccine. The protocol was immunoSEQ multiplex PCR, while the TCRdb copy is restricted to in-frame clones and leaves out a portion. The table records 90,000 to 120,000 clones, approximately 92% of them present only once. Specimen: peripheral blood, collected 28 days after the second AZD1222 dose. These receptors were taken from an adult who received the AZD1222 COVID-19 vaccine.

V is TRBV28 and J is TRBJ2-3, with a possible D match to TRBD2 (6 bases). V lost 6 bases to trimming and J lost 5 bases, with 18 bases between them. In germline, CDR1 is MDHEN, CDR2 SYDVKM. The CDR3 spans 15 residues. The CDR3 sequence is CASRGGSQGKDTQYF. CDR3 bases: TGTGCCAGCAGGGGGGGTAGCCAGGGCAAAGATACGCAGTATTTT.

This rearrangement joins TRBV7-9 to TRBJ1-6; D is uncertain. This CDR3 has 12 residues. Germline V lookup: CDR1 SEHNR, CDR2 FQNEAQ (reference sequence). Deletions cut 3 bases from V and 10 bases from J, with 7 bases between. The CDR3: CASSFDQSPLHF. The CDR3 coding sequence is TGTGCCAGCAGCTTTGATCAGTCACCCCTCCACTTT. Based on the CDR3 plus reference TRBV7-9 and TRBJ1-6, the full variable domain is DTGVSQNPRHKITKRGQNVTFRCDPISEHNRLYWYRQTLGQGPEFLTYFQNEAQLEKSRLLSDRFSAERPKGSFSTLEIQRTEQGDSAMYLCASSFDQSPLHFGNGTRLTVT.

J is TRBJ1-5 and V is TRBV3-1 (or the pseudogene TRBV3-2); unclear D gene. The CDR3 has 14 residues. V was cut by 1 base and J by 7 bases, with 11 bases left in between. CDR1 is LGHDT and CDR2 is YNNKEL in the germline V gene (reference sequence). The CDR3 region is CASSQGSSRQPQHF. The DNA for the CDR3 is TGTGCCAGCAGCCAAGGCAGTTCGCGGCAGCCCCAGCATTTT.

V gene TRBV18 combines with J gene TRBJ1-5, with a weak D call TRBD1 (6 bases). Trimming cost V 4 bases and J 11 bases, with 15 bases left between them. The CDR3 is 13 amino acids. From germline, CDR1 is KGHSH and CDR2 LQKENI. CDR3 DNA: TGTGCCAGCTCACTGACATCAGAGGGGGCCCAGCATTTT. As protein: CASSLTSEGAQHF.

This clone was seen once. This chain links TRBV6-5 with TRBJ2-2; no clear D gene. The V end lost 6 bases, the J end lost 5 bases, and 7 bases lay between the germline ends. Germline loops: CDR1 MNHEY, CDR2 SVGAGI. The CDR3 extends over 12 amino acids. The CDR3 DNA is TGTGCCAGCAGGAAGGAGACCGGGGAGCTGTTTTTT. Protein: CASRKETGELFF.

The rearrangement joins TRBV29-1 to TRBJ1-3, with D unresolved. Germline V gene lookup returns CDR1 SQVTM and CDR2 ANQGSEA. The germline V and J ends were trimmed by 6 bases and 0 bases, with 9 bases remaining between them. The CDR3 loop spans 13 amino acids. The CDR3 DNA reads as TGCAGCGTGTCTCAGAGCTCTGGAAACACCATATATTTT. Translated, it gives CSVSQSSGNTIYF.

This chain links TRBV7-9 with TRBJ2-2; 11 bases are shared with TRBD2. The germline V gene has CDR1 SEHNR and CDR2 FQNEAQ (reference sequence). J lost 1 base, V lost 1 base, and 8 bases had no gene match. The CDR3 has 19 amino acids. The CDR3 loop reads CASSLVRLAGGLNTGELFF. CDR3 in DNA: TGTGCCAGCAGCTTAGTTCGGCTAGCGGGGGGATTGAACACCGGGGAGCTGTTTTTT.

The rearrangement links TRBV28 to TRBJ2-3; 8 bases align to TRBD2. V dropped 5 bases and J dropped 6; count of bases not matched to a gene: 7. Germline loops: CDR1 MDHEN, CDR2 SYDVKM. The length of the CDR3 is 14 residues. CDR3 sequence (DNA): TGTGCCAGCAGTCCGGGACTAGGCAGGGATACGCAGTATTTT. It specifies CASSPGLGRDTQYF.

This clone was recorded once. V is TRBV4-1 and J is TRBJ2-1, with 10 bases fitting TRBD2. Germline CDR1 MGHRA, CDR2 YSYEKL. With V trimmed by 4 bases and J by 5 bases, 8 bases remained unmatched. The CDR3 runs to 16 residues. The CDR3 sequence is CASSRLLAGFDNEQFF. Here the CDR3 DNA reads TGCGCCAGCAGCCGCCTACTAGCGGGGTTTGACAATGAGCAGTTCTTC.

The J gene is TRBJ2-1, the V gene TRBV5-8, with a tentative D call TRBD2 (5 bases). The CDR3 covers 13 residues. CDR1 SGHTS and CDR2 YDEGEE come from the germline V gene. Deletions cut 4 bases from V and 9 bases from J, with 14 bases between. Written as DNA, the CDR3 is TGTGCCAGCAGCGCGGTCCTCGGGGTTGAGCAGTTCTTC. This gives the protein CASSAVLGVEQFF.

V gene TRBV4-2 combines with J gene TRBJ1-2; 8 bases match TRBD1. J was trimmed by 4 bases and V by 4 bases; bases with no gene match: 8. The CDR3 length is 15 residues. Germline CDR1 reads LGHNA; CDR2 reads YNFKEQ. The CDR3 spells CASSREETGGYGYTF. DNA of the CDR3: TGTGCCAGCAGCCGAGAAGAAACAGGGGGCTATGGCTACACCTTC.

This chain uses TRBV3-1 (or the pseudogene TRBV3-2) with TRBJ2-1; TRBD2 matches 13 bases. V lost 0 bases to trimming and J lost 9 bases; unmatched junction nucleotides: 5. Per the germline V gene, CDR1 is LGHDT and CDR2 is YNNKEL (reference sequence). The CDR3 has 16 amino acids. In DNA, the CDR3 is TGTGCCAGCAGCCAAGAACTAGCGGGAGGGCCCGGTGAGCAGTTCTTC. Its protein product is CASSQELAGGPGEQFF.

CDR3 loop: CASSEVNNYGYTF. CDR3 in DNA: TGTGCCAGCAGTGAAGTCAACAACTATGGCTACACCTTC. The rearrangement links TRBV2 to TRBJ1-2; D is uncertain. There are 13 residues in the CDR3. The V end lost 1 base, the J end lost 2 bases, and 5 bases lay between the germline ends. Germline V gene data show CDR1 as SNHLY and CDR2 as FYNNEI.

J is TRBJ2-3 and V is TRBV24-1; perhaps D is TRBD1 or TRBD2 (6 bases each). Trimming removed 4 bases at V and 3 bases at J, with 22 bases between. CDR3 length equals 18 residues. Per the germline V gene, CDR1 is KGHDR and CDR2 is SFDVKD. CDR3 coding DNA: TGTGCCACCAGTGACTCCCAGAAGGGGGGCGAAAGGACAGATACGCAGTATTTT. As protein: CATSDSQKGGERTDTQYF.

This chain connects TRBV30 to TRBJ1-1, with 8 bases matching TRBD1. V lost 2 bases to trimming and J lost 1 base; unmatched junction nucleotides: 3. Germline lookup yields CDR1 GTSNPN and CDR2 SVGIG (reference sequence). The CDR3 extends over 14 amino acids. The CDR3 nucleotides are TGTGCCTGGAGTAGGACAGGGACGAACACTGAAGCTTTCTTT. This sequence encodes CAWSRTGTNTEAFF.

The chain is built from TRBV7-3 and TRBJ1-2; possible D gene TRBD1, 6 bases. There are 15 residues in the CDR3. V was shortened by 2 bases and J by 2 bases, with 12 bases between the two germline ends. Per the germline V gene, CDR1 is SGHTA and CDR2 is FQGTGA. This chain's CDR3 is CASSLRLTGNYGYTF. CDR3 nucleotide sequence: TGTGCCAGCAGCTTACGGCTAACAGGGAACTATGGCTACACCTTC.

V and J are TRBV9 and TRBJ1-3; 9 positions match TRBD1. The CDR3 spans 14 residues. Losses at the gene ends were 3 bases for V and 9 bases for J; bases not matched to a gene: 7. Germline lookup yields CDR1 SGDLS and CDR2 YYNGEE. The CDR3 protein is CASSDGTGKFTIYF. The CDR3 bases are TGTGCCAGCAGCGACGGGACAGGGAAATTCACCATATATTTT.

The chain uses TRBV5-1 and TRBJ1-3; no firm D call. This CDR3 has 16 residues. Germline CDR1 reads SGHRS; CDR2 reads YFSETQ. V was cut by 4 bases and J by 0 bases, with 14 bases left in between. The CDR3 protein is CASSANKQNSGNTIYF. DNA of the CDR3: TGCGCCAGCAGCGCCAATAAACAGAACTCTGGAAACACCATATATTTT. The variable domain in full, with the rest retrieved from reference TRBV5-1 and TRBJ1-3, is KAGVTQTPRYLIKTRGQQVTLSCSPISGHRSVSWYQQTPGQGLQFLFEYFSETQRNKGNFPGRFSGRQFSNSRSEMNVSTLELGDSALYLCASSANKQNSGNTIYFGEGSWLTVV.

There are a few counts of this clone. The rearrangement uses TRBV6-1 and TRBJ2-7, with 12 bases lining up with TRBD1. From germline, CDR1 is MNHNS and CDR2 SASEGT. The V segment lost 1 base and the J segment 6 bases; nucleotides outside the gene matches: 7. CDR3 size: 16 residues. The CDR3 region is CASSEVAGTGGAEQYF. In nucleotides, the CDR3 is TGTGCCAGCAGTGAAGTTGCCGGGACAGGGGGCGCCGAGCAGTACTTC.

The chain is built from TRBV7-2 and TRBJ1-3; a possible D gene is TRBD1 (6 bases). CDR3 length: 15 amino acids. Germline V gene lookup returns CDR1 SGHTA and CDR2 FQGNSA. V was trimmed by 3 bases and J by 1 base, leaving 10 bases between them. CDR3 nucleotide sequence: TGTGCCAGCAGCTTGGACAGAGTTTCTGGAAACACCATATATTTT. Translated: CASSLDRVSGNTIYF. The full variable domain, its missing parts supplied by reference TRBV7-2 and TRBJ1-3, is GAGVSQSPSNKVTEKGKDVELRCDPISGHTALYWYRQSLGQGLEFLIYFQGNSAPDKSGLPSDRFSAERTGGSVSTLTIQRTQQEDSAVYLCASSLDRVSGNTIYFGEGSWLTVV.

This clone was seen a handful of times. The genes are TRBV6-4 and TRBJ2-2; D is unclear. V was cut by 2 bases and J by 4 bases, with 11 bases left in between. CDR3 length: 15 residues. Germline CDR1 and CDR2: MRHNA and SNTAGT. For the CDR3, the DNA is TGTGCCAGCAGTGACGGTAGTCAGACCACCGGGGAGCTGTTTTTT. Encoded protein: CASSDGSQTTGELFF.

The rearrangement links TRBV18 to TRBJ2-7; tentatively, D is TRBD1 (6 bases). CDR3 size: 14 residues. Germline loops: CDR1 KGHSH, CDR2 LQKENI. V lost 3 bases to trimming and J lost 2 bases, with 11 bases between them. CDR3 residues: CASSPGASTYEQYF. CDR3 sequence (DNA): TGTGCCAGCTCACCGGGGGCCTCAACCTACGAGCAGTACTTC.

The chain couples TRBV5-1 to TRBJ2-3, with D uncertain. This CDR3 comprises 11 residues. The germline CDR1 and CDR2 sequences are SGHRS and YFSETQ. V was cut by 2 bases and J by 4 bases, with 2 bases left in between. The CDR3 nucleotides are TGCGCCAGCAGCTTAGCAGATACGCAGTATTTT. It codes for CASSLADTQYF.

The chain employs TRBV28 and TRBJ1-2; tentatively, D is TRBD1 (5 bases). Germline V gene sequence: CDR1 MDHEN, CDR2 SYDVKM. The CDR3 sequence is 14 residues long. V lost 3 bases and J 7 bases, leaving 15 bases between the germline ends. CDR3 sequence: CASSFQGAPSGYTF. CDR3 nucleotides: TGTGCCAGCAGTTTTCAGGGAGCCCCAAGTGGCTACACCTTC.

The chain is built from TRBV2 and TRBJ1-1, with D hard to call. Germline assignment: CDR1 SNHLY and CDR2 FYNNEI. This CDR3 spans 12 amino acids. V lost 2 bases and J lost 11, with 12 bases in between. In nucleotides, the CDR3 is TGTGCCAGCAGTGAAATTCCCGGCGAGGCTTTCTTT. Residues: CASSEIPGEAFF.

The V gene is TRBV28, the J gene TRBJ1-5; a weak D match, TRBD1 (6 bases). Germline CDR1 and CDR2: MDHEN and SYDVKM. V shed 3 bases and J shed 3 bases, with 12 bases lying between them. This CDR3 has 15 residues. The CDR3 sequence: CASSLRGTYNQPQHF. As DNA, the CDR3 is TGTGCCAGCAGTTTGAGGGGGACCTACAATCAGCCCCAGCATTTT.

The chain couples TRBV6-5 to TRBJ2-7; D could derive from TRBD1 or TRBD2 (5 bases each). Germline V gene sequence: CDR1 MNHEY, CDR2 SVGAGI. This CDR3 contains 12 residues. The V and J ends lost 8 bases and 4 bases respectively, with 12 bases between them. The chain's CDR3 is CASDTGGYEQYF. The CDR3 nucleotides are TGTGCCAGCGACACTGGGGGTTACGAGCAGTACTTC.

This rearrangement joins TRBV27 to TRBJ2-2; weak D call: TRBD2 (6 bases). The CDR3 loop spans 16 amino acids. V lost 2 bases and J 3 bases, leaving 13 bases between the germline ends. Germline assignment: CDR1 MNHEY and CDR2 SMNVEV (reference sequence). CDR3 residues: CASSLLGTHDTGELFF. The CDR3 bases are TGTGCCAGCAGTTTACTCGGGACTCACGACACCGGGGAGCTGTTTTTT.